The table lists the clone carrying this T cell receptor beta chain with a few counts. Its antigen is unidentified. The record originates from a study of T cell responses to AZD1222 COVID-19 vaccine. The protocol was immunoSEQ multiplex PCR, while the TCRdb copy is restricted to in-frame clones and leaves out a portion. The profile shows approximately 150,000 clones, about 82% of them singletons. Findings and limits, study-wide: Donors skewed white British and female; clonal diversity was possibly underestimated.

Sequenced here: peripheral blood, sampled 28 days after the second AZD1222 dose. This clonotype was sampled from an adult who received the AZD1222 COVID-19 vaccine.

The CDR3, as DNA: TGTGCCAGCAGTGAAAGAGTGGGGGCACCCAACACTGAAGCTTTCTTT. Its translation: CASSERVGAPNTEAFF. The chain carries TRBV6-1 and TRBJ1-1, with D perhaps TRBD1 (6 bases). CDR3 size: 16 residues. CDR1 MNHNS and CDR2 SASEGT come from the germline V gene. V lost 2 bases and J 2 bases, leaving 15 bases between the germline ends.